The following is a T cell receptor beta chain sequence with its context. Cohort assignment relied on participant-reported clinical history. Symptom resolution, clearance, or two negative PCRs marked the recovered donors of Cohort 3. This CDR3 contains 15 residues. Germline V CDR1 and CDR2: SGHRS, YFSETQ. The V gene lost 6 bases and the J gene lost 1 base, with 15 bases spanning the gap. The record originates from a study of blood T cell repertoires in COVID-19. Produced via immunoSEQ multiplex PCR; TCRdb's table is partial and in-frame only. This table holds about 300,000 clones, approximately 91% found once.

The source material was PBMCs or T cells enriched from blood (not recorded which). The receptor was derived from a woman aged 40 to 50 who had recovered from COVID-19. This chain uses TRBV5-1 with TRBJ2-3; D is possibly TRBD2 (5 bases). The CDR3 region is CASNEGASGTDTQYF. For the CDR3, the DNA is TGCGCCAGCAATGAGGGCGCGTCCGGCACAGATACGCAGTATTTT.